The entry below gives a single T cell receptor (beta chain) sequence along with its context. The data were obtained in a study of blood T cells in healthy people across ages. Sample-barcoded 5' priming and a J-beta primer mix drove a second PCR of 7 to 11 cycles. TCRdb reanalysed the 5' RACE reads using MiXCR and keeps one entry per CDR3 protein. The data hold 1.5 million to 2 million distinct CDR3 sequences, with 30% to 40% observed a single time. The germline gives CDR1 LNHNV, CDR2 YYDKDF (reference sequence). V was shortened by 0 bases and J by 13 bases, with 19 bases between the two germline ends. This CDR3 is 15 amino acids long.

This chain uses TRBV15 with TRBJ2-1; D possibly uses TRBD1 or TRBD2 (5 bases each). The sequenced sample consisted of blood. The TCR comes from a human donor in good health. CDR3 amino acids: CATSRDQGLGETQFF. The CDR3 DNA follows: TGTGCCACCAGCAGAGATCAGGGTTTAGGGGAGACCCAGTTCTTC.